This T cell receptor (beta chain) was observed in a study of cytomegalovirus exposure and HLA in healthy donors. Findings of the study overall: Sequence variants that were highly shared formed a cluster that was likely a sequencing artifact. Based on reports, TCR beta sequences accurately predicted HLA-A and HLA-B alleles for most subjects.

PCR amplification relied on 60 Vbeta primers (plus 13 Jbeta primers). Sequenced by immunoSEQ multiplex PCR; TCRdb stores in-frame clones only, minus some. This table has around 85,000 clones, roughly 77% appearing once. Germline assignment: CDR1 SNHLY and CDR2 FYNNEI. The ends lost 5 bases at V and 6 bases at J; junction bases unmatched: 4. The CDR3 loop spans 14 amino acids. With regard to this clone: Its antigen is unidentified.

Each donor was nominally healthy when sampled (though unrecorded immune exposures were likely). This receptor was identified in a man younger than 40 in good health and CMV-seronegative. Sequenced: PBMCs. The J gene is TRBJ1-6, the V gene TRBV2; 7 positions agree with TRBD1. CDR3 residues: CASSSTGVNSPLHF. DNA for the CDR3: TGTGCCAGCAGTAGTACAGGGGTTAATTCACCCCTCCACTTT. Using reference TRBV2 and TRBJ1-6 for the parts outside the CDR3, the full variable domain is EPEVTQTPSHQVTQMGQEVILRCVPISNHLYFYWYRQILGQKVEFLVSFYNNEISEKSEIFDDQFSVERPDGSNFTLKIRSTKLEDSAMYFCASSSTGVNSPLHFGNGTRLTVT.